Following are 20 T cell receptor beta chains from one sample sequenced in a study of cytotoxic CD8 clonotypes in ibrutinib-treated CLL. Some clones are missing from TCRdb's copy, which holds only in-frame ones; the method was immunoSEQ multiplex PCR. The sample has fewer than 35,000 clones; 75% to 85% are singletons. The material was PBMCs, obtained after 24 months of ibrutinib treatment. The source of these receptors is a human donor with chronic lymphocytic leukemia.

This clone appeared a single time. The chain combines TRBV25-1 with TRBJ1-2; D remains unclear. V lost 7 bases, J lost 7 bases, and 16 bases lay in between. Germline V lookup: CDR1 MGHDK, CDR2 SYGVNS. This CDR3 has 13 amino acids. CDR3: CASTPAGLGGYTF. CDR3 nucleotide sequence: TGTGCCAGCACCCCTGCCGGGTTGGGTGGCTACACCTTC.

This chain joins TRBV13 and TRBJ2-1; 10 positions agree with TRBD1. Germline lookup yields CDR1 PRHDT and CDR2 FYEKMQ (reference sequence). The junction had 12 bases not matched to a gene; V was cut back by 5 bases and J by 2 bases. The CDR3 sequence is 18 residues long. The CDR3 is CASSTRKGTGVAYNEQFF. The CDR3 DNA sequence: TGTGCCAGCAGCACACGTAAAGGGACAGGGGTCGCCTACAATGAGCAGTTCTTC.

This sequence joins TRBV21-1 and TRBJ2-5; the D call of TRBD2 is as the table states it, not checked on the DNA. TRBV21-1 is noted as a pseudogene. There are 18 residues in the CDR3. CDR3 loop: CASSKLGTSGGGEETQYF. Here the CDR3 DNA reads TGTGCCAGCAGCAAATTGGGGACTAGCGGGGGTGGAGAAGAGACCCAGTACTTC.

CDR3 nucleotides: TGTGCCAGCAGTGAAGCCCCTAGCGGGGGCGCCTACGAGCAGTACTTC. It is translated as CASSEAPSGGAYEQYF. V and J are TRBV2 and TRBJ2-7, with 10 bases lining up with TRBD2. V shed 0 bases and J 2 bases; nucleotides not matched to a gene: 4. Germline CDR1 is SNHLY and CDR2 is FYNNEI. The CDR3 extends over 16 amino acids. The full variable domain, rest sourced from reference TRBV2 and TRBJ2-7, is EPEVTQTPSHQVTQMGQEVILRCVPISNHLYFYWYRQILGQKVEFLVSFYNNEISEKSEIFDDQFSVERPDGSNFTLKIRSTKLEDSAMYFCASSEAPSGGAYEQYFGPGTRLTVT.

This clone was detected a few times. V gene TRBV6-1 combines with J gene TRBJ1-5, with D uncertain. The CDR3 consists of 15 residues. Germline CDR1 MNHNS, CDR2 SASEGT. V lost 4 bases and J lost 3, with 13 bases in between. The CDR3 nucleotides read TGTGCCAGCAGTGCGTTCATTAGCGACAATCAGCCCCAGCATTTT. Translated, it gives CASSAFISDNQPQHF.

As concerns this clone: Other DNA sequences in the same sample also yield this CDR3. The chain recombines TRBV5-1 with TRBJ2-5; TRBD2 is a possible D gene (5 bases). Trimming left V 4 bases short and J 2 bases short, with 9 bases between. This CDR3 region has 13 residues. The germline V gene has CDR1 SGHRS and CDR2 YFSETQ. CDR3 protein: CASSTGFQETQYF. DNA of the CDR3: TGCGCCAGCAGCACGGGATTTCAAGAGACCCAGTACTTC.

The chain combines TRBV15 with TRBJ2-1; D remains ambiguous. Deletions cut 0 bases from V and 8 bases from J, with 11 bases between. There are 14 residues in the CDR3. Germline assignment: CDR1 LNHNV and CDR2 YYDKDF (reference sequence). This chain's CDR3 is CATSRDWGIDEQFF. In DNA, the CDR3 is TGTGCCACCAGCAGAGATTGGGGAATCGATGAGCAGTTCTTC.

The genes are TRBV4-2 and TRBJ2-2, with 10 bases lining up with TRBD2. V shed 4 bases, J shed 1 base, and the junction held 6 bases outside the gene matches. Germline lookup yields CDR1 LGHNA and CDR2 YNFKEQ. The CDR3 contains 17 residues. The CDR3 DNA follows: TGTGCCAGCAGCCGGAGCGGGGGGGCCTTGAACACCGGGGAGCTGTTTTTT. It is translated as CASSRSGGALNTGELFF.

V is TRBV21-1 and J is TRBJ1-5. TRBV21-1 is tagged as a pseudogene. There are 14 residues in the CDR3. In DNA, the CDR3 is TGTGCCAGCAGCAAAGACGGAGGCAATCAGCCCCAGCATTTT. Its translation: CASSKDGGNQPQHF.

The chain employs TRBV6-6 and TRBJ2-1, with D perhaps being TRBD1 or TRBD2 (6 bases each). Between the trimmed V and J ends, which lost 4 bases and 15 bases, there was a span of 16 bases. CDR3 size: 12 residues. Germline assignment: CDR1 MNHNY and CDR2 SVGAGI (reference sequence). The CDR3 protein is CASSWGTPRGFF. DNA of the CDR3: TGTGCCAGCAGTTGGGGGACTCCCAGGGGGTTCTTC.

A few counts support this clone. V and J are TRBV6-6 and TRBJ2-1; 8 bases line up with TRBD2. The V and J ends lost 3 bases and 8 bases, in that order; junction bases with no gene match: 9. The CDR3 contains 15 residues. Per the germline V gene, CDR1 is MNHNY and CDR2 is SVGAGI (reference sequence). The DNA for the CDR3 is TGTGCCAGCAGTTATATGGCGGGGGGCCCCTATGAGCAGTTCTTC. Translated, it gives CASSYMAGGPYEQFF.

The rearrangement links TRBV18 to TRBJ1-1; D not resolved. Germline assignment: CDR1 KGHSH and CDR2 LQKENI. V lost 1 base and J lost 6, with 6 bases in between. This CDR3 has 12 residues. The CDR3 spells CASSPLQAEAFF. DNA for the CDR3: TGTGCCAGCTCACCACTCCAGGCTGAAGCTTTCTTT.

The V call is TRBV5-5, the J call TRBJ2-7; D possibly corresponds to TRBD1 (7 bases). The V and J ends lost 2 bases and 5 bases respectively, with 14 bases between them. Germline-derived CDR1 and CDR2 are SGHKS and YYEKEE (reference sequence). The CDR3 is 14 amino acids. The CDR3: CASSFKAGGHEQYF. The CDR3 DNA sequence: TGTGCCAGCAGCTTTAAGGCAGGGGGGCACGAGCAGTACTTC.

The V call is TRBV5-1, the J call TRBJ2-2; D is unclear. Trimming took 1 base from V and 0 from J, leaving 13 bases between them. Germline-derived CDR1 and CDR2 are SGHRS and YFSETQ. This CDR3 contains 17 residues. The CDR3 sequence is CASSLSDTEPNTGELFF. Here the CDR3 DNA reads TGCGCCAGCAGCTTGTCCGACACGGAACCGAACACCGGGGAGCTGTTTTTT.

The CDR3 coding sequence is TGTGCCACCAGCAGAGCCCGGGACGGATTGAGCGCGGGGGAGCTGTTTTTT. It is translated as CATSRARDGLSAGELFF. The V and J genes are TRBV15 and TRBJ2-2; D assignment may be TRBD1 or TRBD2 (5 bases each). The CDR3 sequence is 17 residues long. Germline-derived CDR1 and CDR2 are LNHNV and YYDKDF (reference sequence). Trimming pared 1 base from V and 8 bases from J, leaving 20 bases between.

The chain combines TRBV4-1 with TRBJ1-2; the D gene is possibly TRBD1 (5 bases). Germline loops: CDR1 MGHRA, CDR2 YSYEKL. The CDR3 sequence is 15 residues long. Trimming shortened V by 1 base and J by 6 bases, and 15 bases separated the two germline ends. CDR3 loop: CASSQVTKGRDGYTF. CDR3 sequence (DNA): TGCGCCAGCAGCCAAGTCACAAAGGGGAGAGATGGCTACACCTTC.

The V gene is TRBV7-3, the J gene TRBJ1-1; D not resolved. The germline CDR1 and CDR2 sequences are SGHTA and FQGTGA. The CDR3 runs to 13 residues. V was clipped by 4 bases and J by 1 base, with 7 bases between them. Written as DNA, the CDR3 is TGTGCCAGCAGCTCACAGCCGAACACTGAAGCTTTCTTT. Translated, it gives CASSSQPNTEAFF.

The V call is TRBV9, the J call TRBJ1-5, with 7 bases fitting TRBD1. The CDR3 has 14 amino acids. CDR1 and CDR2 (germline): SGDLS, YYNGEE. V trimming: 5 bases; J trimming: 9 bases; junction bases outside the gene matches: 11. CDR3 amino acids: CASSTGTAPTPQHF. The CDR3 DNA reads TGTGCCAGCAGTACCGGGACAGCACCAACGCCCCAGCATTTT. The entire variable domain, with the rest obtained from reference TRBV9 and TRBJ1-5, is as follows: DSGVTQTPKHLITATGQRVTLRCSPRSGDLSVYWYQQSLDQGLQFLIQYYNGEERAKGNILERFSAQQFPDLHSELNLSSLELGDSALYFCASSTGTAPTPQHFGDGTRLSIL.

V usage is TRBV7-2 and J usage is TRBJ2-5; 10 bases align to TRBD2. This CDR3 spans 14 amino acids. The ends lost 8 bases at V and 5 bases at J; junction bases unmatched: 8. Germline V CDR1 and CDR2: SGHTA, FQGNSA. The CDR3 is CASASGGAGETQYF. The CDR3 coding sequence is TGTGCCAGCGCCAGCGGGGGGGCGGGGGAGACCCAGTACTTC.

The CDR3 reads CASSPQGGPYEQYF. The CDR3 bases are TGTGCCAGCAGCCCACAGGGGGGACCCTACGAGCAGTACTTC. The chain joins TRBV2 to TRBJ2-7, with TRBD1 matching over 8 bases. The V and J ends lost 6 bases and 2 bases, in that order; junction bases with no gene match: 6. The CDR3 is 14 amino acids. Germline assignment: CDR1 SNHLY and CDR2 FYNNEI.